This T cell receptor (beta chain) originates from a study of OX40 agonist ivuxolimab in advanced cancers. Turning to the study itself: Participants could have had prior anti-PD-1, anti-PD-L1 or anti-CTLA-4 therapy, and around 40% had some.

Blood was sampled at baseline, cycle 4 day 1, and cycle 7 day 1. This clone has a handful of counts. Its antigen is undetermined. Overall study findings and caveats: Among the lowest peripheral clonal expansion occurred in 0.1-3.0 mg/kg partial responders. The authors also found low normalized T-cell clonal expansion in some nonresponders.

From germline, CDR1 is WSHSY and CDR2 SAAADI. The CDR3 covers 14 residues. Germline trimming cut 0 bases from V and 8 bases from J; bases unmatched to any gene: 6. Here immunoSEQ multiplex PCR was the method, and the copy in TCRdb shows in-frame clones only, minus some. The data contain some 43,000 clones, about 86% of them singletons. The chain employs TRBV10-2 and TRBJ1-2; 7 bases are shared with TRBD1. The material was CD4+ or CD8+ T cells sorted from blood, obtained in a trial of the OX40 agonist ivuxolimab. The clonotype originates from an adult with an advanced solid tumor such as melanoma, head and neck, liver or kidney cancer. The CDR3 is CASSESSRGHGYTF. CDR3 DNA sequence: TGCGCCAGCAGTGAGTCGAGTAGGGGGCACGGCTACACCTTC.